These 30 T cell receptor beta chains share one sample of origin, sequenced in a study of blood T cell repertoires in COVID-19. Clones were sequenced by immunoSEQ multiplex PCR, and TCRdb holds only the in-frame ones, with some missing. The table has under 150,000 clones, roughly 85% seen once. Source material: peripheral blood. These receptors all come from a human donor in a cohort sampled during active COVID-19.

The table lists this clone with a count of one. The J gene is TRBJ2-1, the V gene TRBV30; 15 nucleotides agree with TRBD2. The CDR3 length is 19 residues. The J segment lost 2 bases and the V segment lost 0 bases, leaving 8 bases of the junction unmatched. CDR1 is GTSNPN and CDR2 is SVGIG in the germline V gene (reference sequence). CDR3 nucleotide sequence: TGTGCCTGGAGTGTAAAGGTGGGACTAGCGGGGGGTACCTACAATGAGCAGTTCTTC. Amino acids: CAWSVKVGLAGGTYNEQFF.

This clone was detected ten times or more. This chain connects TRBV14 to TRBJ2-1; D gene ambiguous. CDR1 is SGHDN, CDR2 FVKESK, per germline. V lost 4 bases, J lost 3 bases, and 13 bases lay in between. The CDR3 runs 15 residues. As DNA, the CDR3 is TGTGCCAGCAGCCCCCGACTGAGTAGCTACAATGAGCAGTTCTTC. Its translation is CASSPRLSSYNEQFF.

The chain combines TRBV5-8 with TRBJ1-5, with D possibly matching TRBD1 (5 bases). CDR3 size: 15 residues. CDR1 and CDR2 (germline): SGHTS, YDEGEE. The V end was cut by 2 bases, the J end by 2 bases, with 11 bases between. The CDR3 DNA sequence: TGTGCCAGCAGCTTTGACCAGGGTGGCAATCAGCCCCAGCATTTT. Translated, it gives CASSFDQGGNQPQHF.

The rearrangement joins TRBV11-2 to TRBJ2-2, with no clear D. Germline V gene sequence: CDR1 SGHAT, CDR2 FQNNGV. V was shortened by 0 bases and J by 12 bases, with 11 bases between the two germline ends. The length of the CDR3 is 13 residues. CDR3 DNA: TGTGCCAGCAGCTTAGATCGCCACGAGAAGCTGTTTTTT. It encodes CASSLDRHEKLFF.

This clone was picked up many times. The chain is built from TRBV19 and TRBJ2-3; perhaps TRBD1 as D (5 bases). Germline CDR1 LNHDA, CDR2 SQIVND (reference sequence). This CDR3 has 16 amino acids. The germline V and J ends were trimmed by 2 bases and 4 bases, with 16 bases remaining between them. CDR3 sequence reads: CASSISSQGGADTQYF. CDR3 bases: TGTGCCAGTAGTATAAGTTCGCAGGGTGGGGCAGATACGCAGTATTTT. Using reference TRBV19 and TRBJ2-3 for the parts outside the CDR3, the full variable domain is DGGITQSPKYLFRKEGQNVTLSCEQNLNHDAMYWYRQDPGQGLRLIYYSQIVNDFQKGDIAEGYSVSREKKESFPLTVTSAQKNPTAFYLCASSISSQGGADTQYFGPGTRLTVL.

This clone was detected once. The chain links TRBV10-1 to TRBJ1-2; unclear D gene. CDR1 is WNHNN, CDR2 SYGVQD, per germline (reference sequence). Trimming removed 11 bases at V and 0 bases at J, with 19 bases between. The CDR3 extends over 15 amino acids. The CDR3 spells CAFLIVDSTNYGYTF. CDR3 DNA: TGCGCCTTCCTCATCGTGGACTCTACTAACTATGGCTACACCTTC.

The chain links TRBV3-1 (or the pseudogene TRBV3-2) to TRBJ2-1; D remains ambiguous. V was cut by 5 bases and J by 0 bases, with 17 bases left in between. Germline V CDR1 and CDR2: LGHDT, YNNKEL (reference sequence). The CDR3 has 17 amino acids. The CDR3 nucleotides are TGTGCCAGCAGCTATCGCCGCCCCACTTACTCCTACAATGAGCAGTTCTTC. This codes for CASSYRRPTYSYNEQFF.

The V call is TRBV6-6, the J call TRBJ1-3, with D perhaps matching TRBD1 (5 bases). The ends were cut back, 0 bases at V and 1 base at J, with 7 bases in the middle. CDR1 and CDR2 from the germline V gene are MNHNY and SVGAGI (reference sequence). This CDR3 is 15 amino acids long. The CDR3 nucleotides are TGTGCCAGCAGTTACTCAGGGGAATCTGGAAACACCATATATTTT. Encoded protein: CASSYSGESGNTIYF.

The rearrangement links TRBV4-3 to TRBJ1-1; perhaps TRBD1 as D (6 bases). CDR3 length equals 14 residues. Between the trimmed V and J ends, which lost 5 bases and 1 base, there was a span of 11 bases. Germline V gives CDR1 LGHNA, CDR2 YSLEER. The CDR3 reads CASSWGRGNTEAFF. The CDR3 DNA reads TGCGCCAGCAGCTGGGGGCGCGGGAACACTGAAGCTTTCTTT.

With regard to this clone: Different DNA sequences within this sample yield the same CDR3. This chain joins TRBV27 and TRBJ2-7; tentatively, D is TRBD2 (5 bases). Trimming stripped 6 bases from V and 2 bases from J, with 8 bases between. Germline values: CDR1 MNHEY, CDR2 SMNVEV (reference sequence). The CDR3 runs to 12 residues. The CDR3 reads CASSPGTYEQYF. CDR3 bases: TGTGCCAGCAGCCCCGGGACCTACGAGCAGTACTTC.

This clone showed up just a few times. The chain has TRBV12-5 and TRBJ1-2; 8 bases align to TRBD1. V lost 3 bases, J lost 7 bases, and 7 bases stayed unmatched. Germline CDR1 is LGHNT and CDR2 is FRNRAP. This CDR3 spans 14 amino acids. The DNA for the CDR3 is TGTGCTAGTGGTTTAGGCAGGGGGCGAGGTGGCTACACCTTC. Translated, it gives CASGLGRGRGGYTF.

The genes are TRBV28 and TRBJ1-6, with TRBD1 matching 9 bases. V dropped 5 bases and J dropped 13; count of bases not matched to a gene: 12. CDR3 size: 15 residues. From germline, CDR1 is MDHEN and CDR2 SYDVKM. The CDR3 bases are TGTGCCAGCAGTCCCCCGGGACAGGGTTCGGGGCCCCTCCACTTT. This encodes CASSPPGQGSGPLHF.

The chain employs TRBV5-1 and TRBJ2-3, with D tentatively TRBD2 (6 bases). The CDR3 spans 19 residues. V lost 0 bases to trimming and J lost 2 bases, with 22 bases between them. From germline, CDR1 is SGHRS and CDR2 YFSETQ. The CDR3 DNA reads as TGCGCCAGCAGCTTGGGTCCCCACGGCGAGGCGGGGACCACAGATACGCAGTATTTT. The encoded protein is CASSLGPHGEAGTTDTQYF. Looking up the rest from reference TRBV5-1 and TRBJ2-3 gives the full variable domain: KAGVTQTPRYLIKTRGQQVTLSCSPISGHRSVSWYQQTPGQGLQFLFEYFSETQRNKGNFPGRFSGRQFSNSRSEMNVSTLELGDSALYLCASSLGPHGEAGTTDTQYFGPGTRLTVL.

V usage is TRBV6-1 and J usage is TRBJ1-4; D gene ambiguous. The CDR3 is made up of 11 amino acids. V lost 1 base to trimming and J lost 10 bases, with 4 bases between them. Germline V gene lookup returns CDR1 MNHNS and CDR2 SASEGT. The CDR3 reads CASSEVRKLFF. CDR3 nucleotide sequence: TGTGCCAGCAGTGAAGTTAGAAAACTGTTTTTT.

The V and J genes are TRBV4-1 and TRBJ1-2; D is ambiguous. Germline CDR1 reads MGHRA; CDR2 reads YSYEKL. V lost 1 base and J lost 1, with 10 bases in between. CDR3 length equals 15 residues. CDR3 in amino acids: CASSQVATLNYGYTF. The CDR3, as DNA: TGCGCCAGCAGCCAAGTGGCAACGCTTAACTATGGCTACACCTTC.

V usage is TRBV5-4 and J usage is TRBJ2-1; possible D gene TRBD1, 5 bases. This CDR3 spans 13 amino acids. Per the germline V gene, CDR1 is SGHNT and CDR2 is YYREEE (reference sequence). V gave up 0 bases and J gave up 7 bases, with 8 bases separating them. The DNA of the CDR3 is TGTGCCAGCAGCTTGGCAGGGTCGAATGAGCAGTTCTTC. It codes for CASSLAGSNEQFF.

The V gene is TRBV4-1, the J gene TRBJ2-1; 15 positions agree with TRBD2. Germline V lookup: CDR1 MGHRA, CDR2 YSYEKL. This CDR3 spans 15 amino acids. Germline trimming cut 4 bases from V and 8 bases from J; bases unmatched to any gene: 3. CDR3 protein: CASSRGLAGGYEQFF. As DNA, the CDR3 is TGCGCCAGCAGCCGCGGACTAGCGGGGGGGTATGAGCAGTTCTTC.

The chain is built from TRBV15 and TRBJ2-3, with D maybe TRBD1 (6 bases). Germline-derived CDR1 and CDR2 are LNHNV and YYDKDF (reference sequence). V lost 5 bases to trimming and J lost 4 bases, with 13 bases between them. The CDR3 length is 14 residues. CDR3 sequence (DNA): TGTGCCACCAGCCCAGGGGAATTGGCAGATACGCAGTATTTT. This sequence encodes CATSPGELADTQYF. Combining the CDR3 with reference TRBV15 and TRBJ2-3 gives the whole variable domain DAMVIQNPRYQVTQFGKPVTLSCSQTLNHNVMYWYQQKSSQAPKLLFHYYDKDFNNEADTPDNFQSRRPNTSFCFLDIRSPGLGDTAMYLCATSPGELADTQYFGPGTRLTVL.

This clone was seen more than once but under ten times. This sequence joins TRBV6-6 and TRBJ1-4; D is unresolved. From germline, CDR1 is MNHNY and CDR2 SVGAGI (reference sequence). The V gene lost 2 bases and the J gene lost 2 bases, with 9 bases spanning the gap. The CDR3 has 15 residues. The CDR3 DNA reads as TGTGCCAGCAGTTACCCACGGGGTACTAATGAAAAACTGTTTTTT. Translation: CASSYPRGTNEKLFF.

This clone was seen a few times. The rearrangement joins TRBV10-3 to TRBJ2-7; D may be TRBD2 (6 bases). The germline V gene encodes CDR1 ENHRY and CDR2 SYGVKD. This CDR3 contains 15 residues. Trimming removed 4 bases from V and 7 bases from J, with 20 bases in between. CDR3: CAISGSLRREGEQYF. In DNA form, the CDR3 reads TGTGCCATCAGTGGTTCTTTACGGAGGGAAGGGGAGCAGTACTTC.

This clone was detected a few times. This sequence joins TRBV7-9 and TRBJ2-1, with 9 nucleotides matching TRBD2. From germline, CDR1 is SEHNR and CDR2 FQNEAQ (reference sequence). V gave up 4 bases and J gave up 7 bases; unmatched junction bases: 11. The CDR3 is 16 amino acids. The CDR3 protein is CASSYSQAGGKNEQFF. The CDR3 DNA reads TGTGCCAGCAGCTATAGTCAAGCGGGGGGTAAGAATGAGCAGTTCTTC.

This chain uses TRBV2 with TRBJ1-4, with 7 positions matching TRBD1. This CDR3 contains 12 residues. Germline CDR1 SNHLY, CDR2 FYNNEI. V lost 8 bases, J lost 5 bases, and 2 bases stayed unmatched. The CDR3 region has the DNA TGTGCCAGCGACAGGGTCAATGAAAAACTGTTTTTT. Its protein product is CASDRVNEKLFF. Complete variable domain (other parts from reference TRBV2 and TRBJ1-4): EPEVTQTPSHQVTQMGQEVILRCVPISNHLYFYWYRQILGQKVEFLVSFYNNEISEKSEIFDDQFSVERPDGSNFTLKIRSTKLEDSAMYFCASDRVNEKLFFGSGTQLSVL.

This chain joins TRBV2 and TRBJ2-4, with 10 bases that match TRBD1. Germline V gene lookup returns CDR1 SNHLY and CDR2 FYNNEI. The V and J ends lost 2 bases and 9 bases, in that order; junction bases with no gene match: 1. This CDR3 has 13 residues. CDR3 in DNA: TGTGCCAGCAGTGAATGGACAGGGGGCATTCAGTACTTC. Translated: CASSEWTGGIQYF.

The CDR3 protein is CASSLGQGSAFF. The DNA for the CDR3 is TGTGCCAGCAGCCTGGGACAGGGATCGGCTTTCTTT. The chain uses TRBV7-2 and TRBJ1-1; 9 positions agree with TRBD1. Trimming cost V 5 bases and J 11 bases; bases outside gene matches: 6. This CDR3 contains 12 residues. The germline V gene has CDR1 SGHTA and CDR2 FQGNSA. Using reference TRBV7-2 and TRBJ1-1 for the parts outside the CDR3, the full variable domain is GAGVSQSPSNKVTEKGKDVELRCDPISGHTALYWYRQSLGQGLEFLIYFQGNSAPDKSGLPSDRFSAERTGGSVSTLTIQRTQQEDSAVYLCASSLGQGSAFFGQGTRLTVV.

The CDR3 DNA is TGTGCCAGCAGCTTAATCATCCCTATGAACACTGAAGCTTTCTTT. As protein: CASSLIIPMNTEAFF. J is TRBJ1-1 and V is TRBV7-9; D gene ambiguous. This CDR3 region has 15 residues. V was trimmed by 2 bases and J by 0 bases, leaving 10 bases between them. CDR1 and CDR2 from the germline V gene are SEHNR and FQNEAQ (reference sequence).

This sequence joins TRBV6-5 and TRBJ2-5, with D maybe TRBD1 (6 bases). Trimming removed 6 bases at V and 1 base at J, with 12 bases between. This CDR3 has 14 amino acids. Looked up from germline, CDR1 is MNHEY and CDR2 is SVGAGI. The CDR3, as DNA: TGTGCCAGCAGATCCAGGGGTCGCCAAGAGACCCAGTACTTC. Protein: CASRSRGRQETQYF.

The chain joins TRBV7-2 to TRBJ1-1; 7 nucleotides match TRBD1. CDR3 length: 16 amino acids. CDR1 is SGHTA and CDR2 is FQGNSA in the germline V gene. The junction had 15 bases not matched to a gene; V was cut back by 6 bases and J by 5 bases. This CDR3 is CASSWLSGTVFTEAFF. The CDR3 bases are TGTGCCAGCAGTTGGCTAAGTGGGACAGTGTTTACTGAAGCTTTCTTT.

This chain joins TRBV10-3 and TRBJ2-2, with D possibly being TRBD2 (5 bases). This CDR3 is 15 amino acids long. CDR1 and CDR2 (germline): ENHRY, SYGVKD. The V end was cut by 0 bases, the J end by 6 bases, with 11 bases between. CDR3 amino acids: CAISESTSAPGELFF. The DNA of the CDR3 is TGTGCCATCAGTGAGTCTACTAGTGCGCCCGGGGAGCTGTTTTTT.

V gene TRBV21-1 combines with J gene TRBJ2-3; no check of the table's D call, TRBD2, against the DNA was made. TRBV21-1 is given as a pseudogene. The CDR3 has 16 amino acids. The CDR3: CASSLFLAGDTDTQYF. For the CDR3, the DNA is TGTGCCAGCAGCCTGTTCCTAGCGGGGGACACAGATACGCAGTATTTT.

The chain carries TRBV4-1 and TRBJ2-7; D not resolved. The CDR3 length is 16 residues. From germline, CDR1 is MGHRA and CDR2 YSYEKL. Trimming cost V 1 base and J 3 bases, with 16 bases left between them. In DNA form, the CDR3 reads TGCGCCAGCAGCCAAGTCGCGCCAAGCCCTCTCTACGAGCAGTACTTC. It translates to CASSQVAPSPLYEQYF.